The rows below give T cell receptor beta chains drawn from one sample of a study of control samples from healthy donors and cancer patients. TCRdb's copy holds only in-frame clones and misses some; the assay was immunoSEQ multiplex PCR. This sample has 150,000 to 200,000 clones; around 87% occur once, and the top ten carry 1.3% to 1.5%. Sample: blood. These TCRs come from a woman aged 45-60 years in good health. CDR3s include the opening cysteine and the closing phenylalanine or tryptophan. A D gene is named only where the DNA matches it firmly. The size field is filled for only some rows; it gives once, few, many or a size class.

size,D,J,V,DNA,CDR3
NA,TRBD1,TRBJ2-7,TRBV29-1,TGCAGCGTTGAAGGCGACACAGGGGGCTGGCAGTACTTC,CSVEGDTGGWQYF
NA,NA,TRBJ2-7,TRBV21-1,TGTGCCAGCATCTCGGACGGGGAAGTTTACGAGCAGTACTTC,CASISDGEVYEQYF
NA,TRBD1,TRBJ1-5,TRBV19,TGTGCCACCCGGGACAGAGATCAGCCCCAGCATTTT,CATRDRDQPQHF
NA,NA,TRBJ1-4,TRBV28,TGTGCCAGTCTCGAACAGGGCCCTAATGAAAAACTGTTTTTT,CASLEQGPNEKLFF
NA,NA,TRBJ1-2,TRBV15,TGTGCCACCAGCAGAGAGATTCTCCTCGCCGGCTACACCTTC,CATSREILLAGYTF
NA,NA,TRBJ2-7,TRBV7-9,TGTGCCAGCAGCTCCTACAGGGGACGGGGGGAGCAGTACTTC,CASSSYRGRGEQYF
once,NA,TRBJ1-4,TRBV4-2,TGTGCCAGCAGCCCCATAATAGCCACGCTTAATGAAAAACTGTTTTTT,CASSPIIATLNEKLFF
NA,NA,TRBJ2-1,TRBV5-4,TGTGCCAGCAGCCCCACAGGAAAGTACAATGAGCAGTTCTTC,CASSPTGKYNEQFF
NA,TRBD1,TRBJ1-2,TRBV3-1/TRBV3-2,TGTGCCAGCAGCCAAGTGGGGACAGGGGGGGGTCTTGGCTACACCTTC,CASSQVGTGGGLGYTF
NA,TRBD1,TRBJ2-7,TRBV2,TGTGCCAGCAGGGCGACAGGGGTCGGGCAGTACTTC,CASRATGVGQYF
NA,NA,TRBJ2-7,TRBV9,TGTGCCAGCAGCGGGCACCTTACCTCCTACGAGCAGTACTTC,CASSGHLTSYEQYF
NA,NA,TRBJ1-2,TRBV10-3,TGTGCCATCAGTGAGGAGGGCGCGGGCTATGGCTACACCTTC,CAISEEGAGYGYTF
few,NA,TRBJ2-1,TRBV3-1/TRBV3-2,TGTGCCAGCAGCCAAGGGATTGGATACAATGAGCAGTTCTTC,CASSQGIGYNEQFF
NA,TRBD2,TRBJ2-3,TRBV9,TGTGCCAGCAGCACCTTAGCGGGGGAAGGTTCGAGCACAGATACGCAGTATTTT,CASSTLAGEGSSTDTQYF
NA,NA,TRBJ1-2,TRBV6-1,TGTGCCAGCAGTGAAGTGGGGGGCCGTCCCTATGGCTACACCTTC,CASSEVGGRPYGYTF
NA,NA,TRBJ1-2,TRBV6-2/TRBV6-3,TGTGCCAGCAGTCCCGACGGAGACTATGGCTACACCTTC,CASSPDGDYGYTF
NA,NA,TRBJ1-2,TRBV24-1,TGTGCCACCAGTGATCCCACAGAATTCTATGGCTACACCTTC,CATSDPTEFYGYTF
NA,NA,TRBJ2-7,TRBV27,TGTGCCAGCAGTTCCAGGTGGGGTAGTGGGAGCTCCTACGAGCAGTACTTC,CASSSRWGSGSSYEQYF
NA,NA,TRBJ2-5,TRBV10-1,TGCGCCACCACCGCCCCCCAAGAGACCCAGTACTTC,CATTAPQETQYF
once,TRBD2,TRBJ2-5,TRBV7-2,TGTGCCAGCAGCTCTCAGCGACTAGCTGAGACCCAGTACTTC,CASSSQRLAETQYF
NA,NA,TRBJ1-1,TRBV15,TGTGCCACCAGCAGAGGTGAGTTTTGGACTGAAGCTTTCTTT,CATSRGEFWTEAFF
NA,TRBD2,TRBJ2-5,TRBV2,TGTGCCAGCAGTGAGACTAGCGGCCAAGAGACCCAGTACTTC,CASSETSGQETQYF
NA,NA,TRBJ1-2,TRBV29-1,TGCAGCGTTGAAGAAATAGGGAACAGCTATGGCTACACCTTC,CSVEEIGNSYGYTF
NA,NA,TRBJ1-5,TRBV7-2,TGTGCCAGCAGCCTAGAATGGAGGGGGCAGCCCCAGCATTTT,CASSLEWRGQPQHF
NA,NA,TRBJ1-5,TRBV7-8,TGTGCCAGCAGCAGCTGGGGCGGGGGCAATCAGCCCCAGCATTTT,CASSSWGGGNQPQHF
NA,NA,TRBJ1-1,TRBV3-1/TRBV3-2,TGTGCCAGCAGCCCGGCCCCTCGGGGGAGAACTGAAGCTTTCTTT,CASSPAPRGRTEAFF
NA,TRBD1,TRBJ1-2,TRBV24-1,TGTGCCACCAGTGATTTCACAGGGGGCGATGGCTACACCTTC,CATSDFTGGDGYTF
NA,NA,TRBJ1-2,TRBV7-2,TGTGCCAGCAGCGAGGGAGGGTATGGCTACACCTTC,CASSEGGYGYTF
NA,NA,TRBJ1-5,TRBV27,TGTGCCAGCAGTTTACGGATACCCAATAGGGGTCAGCCCCAGCATTTT,CASSLRIPNRGQPQHF
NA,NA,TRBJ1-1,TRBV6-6,TGTGCCAGCATCGAAGGACCGTACACTGAAGCTTTCTTT,CASIEGPYTEAFF
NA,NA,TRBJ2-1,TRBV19,TGTGCCAGTAGTATAGTAGGGGGTGATGAGCAGTTCTTC,CASSIVGGDEQFF
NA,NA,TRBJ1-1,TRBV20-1,TGCAGTGCTAGAGACAGCCAAGCTTTCTTT,CSARDSQAFF
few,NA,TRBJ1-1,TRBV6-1,TGTGCCAGCAGTGAAAGGCGGATCGCTGAAGCTTTCTTT,CASSERRIAEAFF
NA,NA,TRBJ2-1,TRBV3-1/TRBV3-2,TGTGCCAGCAGCCACCGGGACTGGGGGGCGTTCTTC,CASSHRDWGAFF
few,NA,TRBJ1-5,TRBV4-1,TGCGCCAGCAGCCAAGATAGGTCGGTCGGTCAGCCCCAGCATTTT,CASSQDRSVGQPQHF
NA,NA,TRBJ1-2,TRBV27,TGTGCCAGCAGTTTCCTCAGCGAGGGGGCTAACTATGGCTACACCTTC,CASSFLSEGANYGYTF
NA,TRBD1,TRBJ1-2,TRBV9,TGTGCCAGCAGGGACAGGGGTTCACTGGGTGGCTACACCTTC,CASRDRGSLGGYTF
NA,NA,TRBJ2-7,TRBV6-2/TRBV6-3,TGTGCCAGCAGTTACTGGCGGCGGCAGGGGATCGACGAGCAGTACTTC,CASSYWRRQGIDEQYF